This TCR beta chain is drawn from a study of blood T cell repertoires in COVID-19. Study-level information: Samples representing acute and convalescent COVID-19 were sourced from the United States, Italy and Spain. PBMCs, B-cell-depleted T cells, or T cells provided the cDNA or gDNA that made up the material.

Trimming pared 2 bases from V and 2 bases from J, leaving 23 bases between. The CDR3 consists of 19 residues. Germline V gene lookup returns CDR1 MNHEY and CDR2 SVGEGT. Using immunoSEQ multiplex PCR, the repertoire was profiled, and TCRdb retains in-frame clones only, with some absent. The sample carries hundreds of thousands of clones, roughly 89% recorded once. V gene TRBV6-2 or TRBV6-3 combines with J gene TRBJ2-3; D is perhaps TRBD2 (5 bases). The sequenced sample was peripheral blood. The TCR comes from a woman aged 18-29 years who had recovered from COVID-19. CDR3 sequence reads: CASSYLLPRLSVSTDTQYF. The CDR3, as DNA: TGTGCCAGCAGTTACCTCCTGCCACGCCTTAGCGTTTCCACAGATACGCAGTATTTT.